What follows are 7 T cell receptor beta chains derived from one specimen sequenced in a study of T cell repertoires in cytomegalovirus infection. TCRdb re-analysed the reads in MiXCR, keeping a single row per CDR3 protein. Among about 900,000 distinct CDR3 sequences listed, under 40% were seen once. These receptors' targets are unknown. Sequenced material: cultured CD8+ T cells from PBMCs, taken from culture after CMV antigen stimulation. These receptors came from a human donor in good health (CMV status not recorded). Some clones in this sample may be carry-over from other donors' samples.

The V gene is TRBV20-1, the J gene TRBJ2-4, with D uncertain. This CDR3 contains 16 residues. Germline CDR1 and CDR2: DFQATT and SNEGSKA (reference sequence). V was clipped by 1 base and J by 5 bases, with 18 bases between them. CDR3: CSARVRPLDPQNIQYF. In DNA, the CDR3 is TGCAGTGCTAGAGTAAGACCCCTGGATCCCCAAAACATTCAGTACTTC.

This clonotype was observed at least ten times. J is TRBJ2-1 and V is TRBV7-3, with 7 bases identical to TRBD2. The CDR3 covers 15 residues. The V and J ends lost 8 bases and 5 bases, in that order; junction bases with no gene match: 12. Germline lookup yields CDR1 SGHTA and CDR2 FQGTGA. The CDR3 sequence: CASGMGGAINNEQFF. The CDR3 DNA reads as TGTGCCAGCGGTATGGGAGGGGCTATTAACAATGAGCAGTTCTTC.

CDR3 residues: CASSIGGITDYQPQHF. In nucleotides, the CDR3 is TGTGCCAGTAGTATTGGGGGGATTACTGATTATCAGCCCCAGCATTTT. The V gene is TRBV19, the J gene TRBJ1-5; a possible D gene is TRBD1 (5 bases). Trimming took off 3 bases at V and 5 bases at J, with 17 bases between the two ends. Germline CDR1 reads LNHDA; CDR2 reads SQIVND (reference sequence). The CDR3 contains 16 residues.

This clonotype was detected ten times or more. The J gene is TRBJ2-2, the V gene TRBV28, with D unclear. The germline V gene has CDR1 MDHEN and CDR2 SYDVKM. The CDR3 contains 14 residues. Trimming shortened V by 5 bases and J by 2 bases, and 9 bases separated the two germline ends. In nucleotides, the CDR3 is TGTGCCAGCAGTGCGCCAACCAACACCGGGGAGCTGTTTTTT. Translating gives CASSAPTNTGELFF. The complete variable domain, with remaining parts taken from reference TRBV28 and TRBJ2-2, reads DVKVTQSSRYLVKRTGEKVFLECVQDMDHENMFWYRQDPGLGLRLIYFSYDVKMKEKGDIPEGYSVSREKKERFSLILESASTNQTSMYLCASSAPTNTGELFFGEGSRLTVL.

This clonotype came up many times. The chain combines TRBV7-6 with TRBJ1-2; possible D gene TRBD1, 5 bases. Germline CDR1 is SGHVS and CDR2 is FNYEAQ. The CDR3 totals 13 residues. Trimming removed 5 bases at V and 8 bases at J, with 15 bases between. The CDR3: CASSPRDARGYTF. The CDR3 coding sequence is TGTGCCAGCAGCCCCCGGGACGCCCGGGGCTACACCTTC. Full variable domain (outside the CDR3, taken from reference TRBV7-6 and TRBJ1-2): GAGVSQSPRYKVTKRGQDVALRCDPISGHVSLYWYRQALGQGPEFLTYFNYEAQQDKSGLPNDRFSAERPEGSISTLTIQRTEQRDSAMYRCASSPRDARGYTFGSGTRLTVV.

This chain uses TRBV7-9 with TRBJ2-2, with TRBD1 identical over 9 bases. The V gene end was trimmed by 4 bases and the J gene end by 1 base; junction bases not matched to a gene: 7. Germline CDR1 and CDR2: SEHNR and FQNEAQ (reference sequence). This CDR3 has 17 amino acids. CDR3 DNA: TGTGCCAGCAGCTGGCAAACGGGACAGGGGAACACCGGGGAGCTGTTTTTT. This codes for CASSWQTGQGNTGELFF.

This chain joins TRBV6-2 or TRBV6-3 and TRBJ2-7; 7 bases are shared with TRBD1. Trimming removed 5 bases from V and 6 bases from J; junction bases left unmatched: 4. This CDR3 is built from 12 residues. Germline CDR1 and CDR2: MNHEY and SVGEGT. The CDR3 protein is CASSPTGVEQYV. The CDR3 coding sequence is TGTGCCAGCAGTCCTACAGGGGTCGAGCAGTACGTC.